Listed below are T cell receptor beta chains from one sample, sequenced in a study of blood T cell repertoires in COVID-19. Repertoires were generated with immunoSEQ multiplex PCR, while TCRdb's copy carries only in-frame clones and drops some. The sample gives about 180,000 clones, about four fifths of which show up once; around 6.8% is in the top ten. Sequences were obtained from peripheral blood. The receptors shown here come from a human donor in a cohort sampled during active COVID-19. Each CDR3 is given with its conserved first and last residue. A D gene is named only where the DNA matches it firmly. Rows may omit the clone size; those that give it use once, few, many or a size class.

CASSVGQTNEKLFF,TGTGCCAGTAGTGTGGGACAGACTAATGAAAAACTGTTTTTT,TRBV19,14,-,TRBD1,TRBJ1-4
CASTPGQGSYGYTF,TGTGCCAGTACCCCGGGACAGGGGAGCTATGGCTACACCTTC,TRBV19,14,-,TRBD1,TRBJ1-2
CASSHRDPYEQYF,TGTGCCAGCAGCCACAGGGACCCCTACGAGCAGTACTTC,TRBV12-3/TRBV12-4,13,-,-,TRBJ2-7
CASRAGQGDEQFF,TGTGCCAGCAGGGCGGGACAGGGCGATGAGCAGTTCTTC,TRBV2,13,few,TRBD1,TRBJ2-1
CATSRDLVVGNTIYF,TGTGCCACCAGCAGAGATCTGGTAGTTGGAAACACCATATATTTT,TRBV15,15,-,-,TRBJ1-3
CASSQLNSGTGELFF,TGCGCCAGCAGCCAACTCAACTCGGGGACCGGGGAGCTGTTTTTT,TRBV4-1,15,-,-,TRBJ2-2
CASGLSDTASGNTIYF,TGTGCTAGTGGTTTGTCGGACACTGCCTCTGGAAACACCATATATTTT,TRBV12-5,16,-,-,TRBJ1-3
CASSQGDRGLGYTF,TGTGCCAGCAGCCAAGGGGACAGGGGGCTTGGCTACACCTTC,TRBV3-1/TRBV3-2,14,-,TRBD1,TRBJ1-2
CASSFRDREDGYTF,TGCGCCAGCAGCTTCCGGGACAGGGAGGATGGCTACACCTTC,TRBV5-1,14,-,TRBD1,TRBJ1-2
CASSRTTTGAETQYF,TGTGCCAGCAGCCGAACGACGACAGGGGCGGAGACCCAGTACTTC,TRBV4-2,15,once,TRBD1,TRBJ2-5
CASSLQVSKTQYF,TGTGCCAGCAGTTTACAGGTTTCGAAGACCCAGTACTTC,TRBV2,13,-,-,TRBJ2-5
CASSQGSASLKTEAFF,TGTGCCAGCAGCCAGGGATCAGCCTCACTAAAGACTGAAGCTTTCTTT,TRBV7-3,16,-,-,TRBJ1-1
CASGIQRGCGISPYEQYF,TGTGCCAGCGGAATTCAGCGCGGTTGTGGAATCAGCCCCTACGAGCAGTACTTC,TRBV21-1,18,-,-,TRBJ2-7
CAIKGTSGGGADTQYF,TGTGCCATCAAAGGGACTAGCGGGGGGGGCGCAGATACGCAGTATTTT,TRBV10-3,16,-,TRBD2,TRBJ2-3
CASTLYANTEAFF,TGTGCCAGTACCCTATACGCTAACACTGAAGCTTTCTTT,TRBV19,13,-,-,TRBJ1-1
CASSADRGHGNTIYF,TGTGCCAGCAGCGCTGACAGGGGCCATGGAAACACCATATATTTT,TRBV9,15,-,TRBD1,TRBJ1-3
CASSQANSRDSYGYTF,TGTGCCAGCAGCCAAGCGAATAGCAGGGACTCCTATGGCTACACCTTC,TRBV4-2,16,-,-,TRBJ1-2
CSASGPRNTIYF,TGCAGTGCTAGTGGGCCGAGGAACACCATATATTTT,TRBV20-1,12,-,-,TRBJ1-3
CASSETPRGNTEAFF,TGCGCCAGCAGTGAGACCCCCAGGGGAAACACTGAAGCTTTCTTT,TRBV10-1,15,-,-,TRBJ1-1
CASSLGPGQGSYEQYF,TGTGCCAGCAGCTTAGGTCCGGGACAGGGGTCCTACGAGCAGTACTTC,TRBV5-5,16,-,TRBD1,TRBJ2-7
CTSSHPGLVNTGELFF,TGCACCAGCAGCCATCCGGGACTAGTGAACACCGGGGAGCTGTTTTTT,TRBV1,16,-,-,TRBJ2-2
CASSQVGLGENLGTTAYEQYF,TGTGCCAGCAGCCAAGTAGGCTTGGGGGAGAACCTCGGGACAACAGCTTACGAGCAGTACTTC,TRBV3-1/TRBV3-2,21,-,-,TRBJ2-7
CASGRGVSEAFF,TGTGCCAGCGGGAGGGGTGTCTCTGAAGCTTTCTTT,TRBV6-5,12,-,-,TRBJ1-1
CASTGLFHMGRDEQFF,TGTGCCAGCACCGGTCTATTTCACATGGGGAGGGATGAGCAGTTCTTC,TRBV6-4,16,-,TRBD2,TRBJ2-1
CASSQMIAGASYNEQFF,TGTGCCAGCAGCCAAATGATAGCGGGGGCCTCCTACAATGAGCAGTTCTTC,TRBV6-2/TRBV6-3,17,-,TRBD2,TRBJ2-1
CASSPILGEQYF,TGTGCCAGCAGTCCTATCCTCGGCGAGCAGTACTTC,TRBV27,12,-,-,TRBJ2-7
CASSFSTGTYEQYF,TGCGCCAGCAGCTTTTCGACAGGGACCTACGAGCAGTACTTC,TRBV5-1,14,-,TRBD1,TRBJ2-7
CASSPTTGSYEQYF,TGCGCCAGCAGCCCCACGACAGGCTCCTACGAGCAGTACTTC,TRBV5-1,14,-,-,TRBJ2-7
CATSTTGPDTQYF,TGTGCCACCAGCACGACAGGGCCAGATACGCAGTATTTT,TRBV15,13,-,TRBD1,TRBJ2-3
CASSLDEGFLDEQYF,TGTGCCAGCAGTCTGGACGAGGGTTTTCTGGACGAGCAGTACTTC,TRBV6-5,15,-,-,TRBJ2-7